A single sample gave rise to the 16 T cell receptor beta chains below, sequenced in a study of OX40 agonist ivuxolimab in advanced cancers. Produced via immunoSEQ multiplex PCR; TCRdb's table is partial and in-frame only. The sample includes approximately 26,000 clones, 83% seen only once; the top ten take around 12%. Specimen: CD4+ or CD8+ T cells sorted from blood, collected in a trial of the OX40 agonist ivuxolimab. These receptor sequences come from an adult with an advanced solid tumor such as melanoma, head and neck, liver or kidney cancer.

The rearrangement uses TRBV6-1 and TRBJ2-7, with no clear D. Germline CDR1 and CDR2: MNHNS and SASEGT. The V end was cut by 7 bases, the J end by 2 bases, with 18 bases between. CDR3 length equals 15 residues. CDR3 DNA sequence: TGTGCCAGCATGTCGGTTGCAGACCCCGCCTACGAGCAGTACTTC. Translation: CASMSVADPAYEQYF.

This sequence joins TRBV4-1 and TRBJ1-5; 7 bases align to TRBD1. Germline lookup yields CDR1 MGHRA and CDR2 YSYEKL. This CDR3 region has 15 residues. V was pared by 4 bases and J by 2 bases, with 5 bases of the junction left unmatched. In DNA, the CDR3 is TGCGCCAGCAGCCCATCCGACAGGGGCAATCAGCCCCAGCATTTT. This encodes CASSPSDRGNQPQHF.

The chain joins TRBV21-1 to TRBJ1-1; TRBD1 reflects the table's D call only, with no check against the DNA. TRBV21-1 is tagged as a pseudogene. CDR3 size: 14 residues. CDR3 in DNA: TGTGCCAGCGTGGTACGGACAGGGGACACTGAAGCTTTCTTT. This sequence encodes CASVVRTGDTEAFF.

The chain has TRBV5-1 and TRBJ2-7; 9 bases are a match to TRBD1. CDR1 and CDR2 from the germline V gene are SGHRS and YFSETQ. CDR3 size: 15 residues. The trim removed 4 bases at V and 5 bases at J, leaving 10 bases unmatched. The CDR3 loop is CASSHPGQGTHEQYF. The CDR3 DNA is TGCGCCAGCAGCCATCCGGGACAGGGTACCCACGAGCAGTACTTC.

This clone is labeled as medium-sized (0.01 to 0.1%). The genes are TRBV19 and TRBJ1-5; possible D gene TRBD1, 6 bases. V lost 1 base, J lost 5 bases, and 15 bases lay in between. This CDR3 has 16 residues. Germline V CDR1 and CDR2: LNHDA, SQIVND (reference sequence). The CDR3 spells CASSIAYREPYQPQHF. DNA for the CDR3: TGTGCCAGTAGTATAGCGTACAGGGAACCCTATCAGCCCCAGCATTTT.

Remarks on this clone: The junction shows a germline mismatch at one end, possibly a read error. The chain combines TRBV2 with TRBJ1-6, with D tentatively TRBD1 (6 bases). This CDR3 region has 15 residues. Per germline, CDR1 SNHLY and CDR2 FYNNEI. CDR3 sequence reads: CASSQAPGDNSPLHF. The CDR3 region has the DNA TGTGCCAGCAGTCAAGCCCCAGGGGATAATTCACCCCTCCACTTT. Full variable domain (remainder filled in from reference TRBV2 and TRBJ1-6): EPEVTQTPSHQVTQMGQEVILRCVPISNHLYFYWYRQILGQKVEFLVSFYNNEISEKSEIFDDQFSVERPDGSNFTLKIRSTKLEDSAMYFCASSQAPGDNSPLHFGNGTRLTVT.

The chain couples TRBV5-1 to TRBJ2-7; D unresolved. The CDR3 spans 13 residues. Germline V gene sequence: CDR1 SGHRS, CDR2 YFSETQ. V was pared by 4 bases and J by 3 bases, with 11 bases between. CDR3 sequence (DNA): TGCGCCAGCAGCCTCGGACCAAACTACGAGCAGTACTTC. It encodes CASSLGPNYEQYF.

The V call is TRBV5-4, the J call TRBJ1-2, with D unclear. This CDR3 has 14 residues. CDR1 SGHNT and CDR2 YYREEE come from the germline V gene (reference sequence). V lost 2 bases, J lost 6 bases, and 14 bases lay in between. The CDR3 loop reads CASSFPLGLDGYTF. The DNA for the CDR3 is TGTGCCAGCAGCTTTCCCCTCGGGTTGGATGGCTACACCTTC.

The chain combines TRBV5-6 with TRBJ2-1, with D hard to call. From germline, CDR1 is SGHDT and CDR2 YYEEEE. V dropped 0 bases and J dropped 9 bases, with 7 bases sitting between them. The CDR3 has 12 residues. DNA for the CDR3: TGTGCCAGCAGCTTGGGAAGTTTTGAGCAGTTCTTC. It is translated as CASSLGSFEQFF.

A note on this clone: Other nucleotide sequences from this sample produce the same CDR3. The gene calls are TRBV7-9 and TRBJ1-4, with D hard to call. The CDR3 runs 17 residues. CDR1 SEHNR and CDR2 FQNEAQ come from the germline V gene (reference sequence). V lost 5 bases, J lost 4 bases, and 20 bases lay in between. In DNA, the CDR3 is TGTGCCAGCAGCGATCTTGAACAAGGGTCCCTTAATGAAAAACTGTTTTTT. Translating gives CASSDLEQGSLNEKLFF. Combining the CDR3 with reference TRBV7-9 and TRBJ1-4 gives the whole variable domain DTGVSQNPRHKITKRGQNVTFRCDPISEHNRLYWYRQTLGQGPEFLTYFQNEAQLEKSRLLSDRFSAERPKGSFSTLEIQRTEQGDSAMYLCASSDLEQGSLNEKLFFGSGTQLSVL.

CDR3 nucleotide sequence: TGTGCCAGCAGCCCTCGGGTGATGACAGCGGGTCCCTATGGCTACACCTTC. The encoded protein is CASSPRVMTAGPYGYTF. This chain uses TRBV9 with TRBJ1-2; TRBD1 might be the D (5 bases). Trimming pared 4 bases from V and 4 bases from J, leaving 23 bases between. Germline V gives CDR1 SGDLS, CDR2 YYNGEE. The CDR3 runs 17 residues. The entire variable domain, with the rest obtained from reference TRBV9 and TRBJ1-2, is as follows: DSGVTQTPKHLITATGQRVTLRCSPRSGDLSVYWYQQSLDQGLQFLIQYYNGEERAKGNILERFSAQQFPDLHSELNLSSLELGDSALYFCASSPRVMTAGPYGYTFGSGTRLTVV.

This chain connects TRBV28 to TRBJ1-2; 7 bases are shared with TRBD1. CDR1 is MDHEN, CDR2 SYDVKM, per germline. The CDR3 is made up of 14 amino acids. The junction had 5 bases not matched to a gene; V was cut back by 2 bases and J by 5 bases. CDR3 sequence (DNA): TGTGCCAGCAGTTTACCGGAGGGGGCGTATGGCTACACCTTC. Translation gives CASSLPEGAYGYTF.

On this clone itself: Relative to the germline gene, one junction end is altered; a read error may explain this. The rearrangement uses TRBV25-1 and TRBJ1-2; D is unclear. CDR1 is MGHDK and CDR2 is SYGVNS in the germline V gene. The CDR3 sequence is 15 residues long. The CDR3 coding sequence is TGTGCCAGCAGTGGGGTGGACGGACCTAACTATGGCTACATCTTC. Translated, it gives CASSGVDGPNYGYIF.

The J gene is TRBJ2-2, the V gene TRBV25-1; the match to TRBD2 covers 13 bases. The CDR3 totals 16 residues. The junction had 6 bases not matched to a gene; V was cut back by 6 bases and J by 5 bases. Germline CDR1 and CDR2: MGHDK and SYGVNS. Here the CDR3 DNA reads TGTGCCAGCAGGGAAGGACTAGCGGGGGAAACCGGGGAGCTGTTTTTT. Translation: CASREGLAGETGELFF.

V is TRBV16 and J is TRBJ1-5; maybe TRBD1 (5 bases). Germline-derived CDR1 and CDR2 are KGHSY and FQNENV. The CDR3 has 17 amino acids. Trimming removed 1 base at V and 0 bases at J, with 13 bases between. The CDR3 DNA sequence: TGTGCCAGCAGCCAATGGGGGGATCCAAATAGCAATCAGCCCCAGCATTTT. Its translation: CASSQWGDPNSNQPQHF.

This clone appeared a single time. The chain combines TRBV7-6 with TRBJ2-7; 8 positions match TRBD2. The J segment lost 4 bases and the V segment lost 5 bases, leaving 4 bases of the junction unmatched. This CDR3 region has 13 residues. Germline V gene sequence: CDR1 SGHVS, CDR2 FNYEAQ. The DNA for the CDR3 is TGTGCCAGCAGCAACGGACTAGCTTACGAGCAGTACTTC. This gives the protein CASSNGLAYEQYF.